This T cell receptor beta chain was found in a study of blood T cell repertoires in COVID-19. In the original processing: Reference gene primer amplification yielded estimated nucleated cell counts. Here immunoSEQ multiplex PCR was the method, and the copy in TCRdb shows in-frame clones only, minus some. V and J calls and clone size are as listed in that table; D and trimming were resolved from the DNA. Seen here are about 240,000 clones, about 84% observed once, and the top ten hold over 9%. This CDR3 spans 15 amino acids. The V end was cut by 6 bases, the J end by 5 bases, with 16 bases between. Per the germline V gene, CDR1 is LGHNT and CDR2 is FRNRAP.

The sample comprised peripheral blood. This receptor was obtained from an older man with acute or convalescent COVID-19. The chain employs TRBV12-5 and TRBJ2-2; D is perhaps TRBD1 (5 bases). CDR3 DNA sequence: TGTGCTAGTGGAGCAGACCTCACAGGAACCGGGGAGCTGTTTTTT. It yields the protein CASGADLTGTGELFF.